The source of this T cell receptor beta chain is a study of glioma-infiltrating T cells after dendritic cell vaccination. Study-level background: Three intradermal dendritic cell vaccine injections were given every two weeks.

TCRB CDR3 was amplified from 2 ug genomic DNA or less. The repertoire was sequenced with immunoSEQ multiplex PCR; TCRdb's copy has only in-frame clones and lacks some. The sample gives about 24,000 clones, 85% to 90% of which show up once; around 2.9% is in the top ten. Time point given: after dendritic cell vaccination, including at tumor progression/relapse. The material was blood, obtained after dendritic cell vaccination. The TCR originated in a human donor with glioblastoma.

The CDR3 loop reads CASSTPFGYEQYF. The DNA for the CDR3 is TGTGCCAGCAGCACCCCCTTCGGGTACGAGCAGTACTTC. The gene calls are TRBV14 and TRBJ2-7; D is unresolved. Trimming removed 5 bases from V and 4 bases from J, with 12 bases in between. CDR1 and CDR2 (germline): SGHDN, FVKESK. This CDR3 contains 13 residues.